One and the same sample provided the 19 T cell receptor beta chains below, sequenced in a study of tumor-infiltrating lymphocytes in primary liver carcinoma. Total RNA (roughly 550 ng) served as template for TCR beta cDNA synthesis primed by a constant-region primer. TCR beta libraries came from three nested multiplex PCR rounds using slightly modified ARM-PCR. Rounds one and two of PCR, each of roughly 10 cycles, were primed with TRBV1-TRBV30 forward primers and a C-beta reverse primer. Each CDR3 protein is one row after TCRdb ran MiXCR on the multiplex PCR reads. The sample lists roughly 100,000 distinct CDR3 sequences; 80% to 85% were seen once. Unsorted bulk tissue of roughly 18-32 mg yielded co-extracted RNA and DNA. Sequencing was done on a sample of liver tumor tissue from sampling region 3. This sample's subset: tumor region T3, left-lateral pole. The receptors were gathered from a man aged 35 to 55 with primary liver carcinoma and hepatitis B virus infection.

As for this clonotype: At one boundary the junction diverges from the germline segment, which might be a read error. The chain employs TRBV4-2 and TRBJ2-1, with 9 bases that match TRBD2. The CDR3 has 16 residues. Per the germline V gene, CDR1 is LGHNA and CDR2 is YNFKEQ. CDR3: CTSGQERAGGYNEQFF. DNA of the CDR3: TGTACCAGCGGCCAAGAGCGAGCGGGAGGTTACAATGAGCAGTTCTTC.

In the case of this clonotype: This may come from a read error, since a much larger clone is one base off. The chain has TRBV2 and TRBJ2-5; TRBD1 matches 7 bases. This CDR3 has 13 residues. CDR1 is SNHLY and CDR2 is FYNNEI in the germline V gene. CDR3 coding DNA: TGTGCCAGCAGGAGGGACAGCCAAGAGACCCAGTGCTTC. It is translated as CASRRDSQETQCF.

The CDR3 sequence is CASRIAGSRETQYF. The CDR3 nucleotides are TGTGCCAGCAGGATCGCAGGGAGCAGAGAGACCCAGTACTTC. The V gene is TRBV7-8, the J gene TRBJ2-5, with D possibly called TRBD1 or TRBD2 (5 bases each). The CDR3 runs to 14 residues. Looked up from germline, CDR1 is SGHVS and CDR2 is FQNEAQ. The germline V and J ends were trimmed by 6 bases and 4 bases, with 15 bases remaining between them.

A remark on this clonotype: A read error may explain this, as a much larger clone is one base away. The chain joins TRBV7-9 to TRBJ2-2, with 10 bases that match TRBD2. In germline, CDR1 is SEHNR, CDR2 FQNEAQ (reference sequence). The CDR3 extends over 14 amino acids. CDR3 residues: CASRLAGVTGEMFF. The CDR3 region has the DNA TGTGCCAGCAGGCTAGCGGGAGTCACCGGGGAGATGTTTTTT.

A word on this clonotype: A read error may explain this, as a much larger clone is one base away. The J gene is TRBJ2-3, the V gene TRBV28; 10 bases line up with TRBD1. CDR3 length: 13 residues. CDR1 is MDHEN, CDR2 SYDVKM, per germline. In DNA, the CDR3 is TGTGCCAGCCGGGACAGGGGCACAGATATGCAGTATTTT. Encoded protein: CASRDRGTDMQYF.

The gene calls are TRBV11-2 and TRBJ2-5; 7 nucleotides agree with TRBD2. The CDR3 sequence is 15 residues long. In germline, CDR1 is SGHAT, CDR2 FQNNGV. CDR3 protein: CTGSLGASGQETQYF. Here the CDR3 DNA reads TGTACCGGCAGCTTAGGAGCTAGCGGACAAGAGACCCAGTACTTC.

Only one count was recorded for this clonotype. The chain links TRBV14 to TRBJ2-1, with TRBD1 matching over 7 bases. Germline CDR1 and CDR2: SGHDN and FVKESK. Trimming removed 1 base from V and 16 bases from J; junction bases left unmatched: 13. This CDR3 is built from 14 residues. In DNA form, the CDR3 reads TGTGCCAGCAGCCAAGGAAGGGTGTCGAGGGGGCACTTCTTC. Translated, it gives CASSQGRVSRGHFF.

The chain uses TRBV5-4 and TRBJ2-5; no definite D call. V lost 1 base and J lost 4, with 14 bases in between. Per the germline V gene, CDR1 is SGHNT and CDR2 is YYREEE (reference sequence). The CDR3 has 15 residues. The CDR3 here is CASSLNGYGLETQYF. In DNA form, the CDR3 reads TGTGCCAGCAGCTTGAACGGGTACGGTCTAGAGACCCAGTACTTC. Together with reference TRBV5-4 and TRBJ2-5, the CDR3 gives the full variable domain: ETGVTQSPTHLIKTRGQQVTLRCSSQSGHNTVSWYQQALGQGPQFIFQYYREEENGRGNFPPRFSGLQFPNYSSELNVNALELDDSALYLCASSLNGYGLETQYFGPGTRLLVL.

The rearrangement joins TRBV7-8 to TRBJ2-7; TRBD2 might be the D (7 bases). CDR1 SGHVS and CDR2 FQNEAQ come from the germline V gene. Deletions cut 1 base from V and 2 bases from J, with 15 bases between. This CDR3 has 16 residues. The chain's CDR3 is CASSLDGGAWTYEQYF. CDR3 in DNA: TGTGCCAGCAGCTTAGATGGGGGGGCGTGGACCTACGAGCAGTACTTC. The variable domain in full, with the rest retrieved from reference TRBV7-8 and TRBJ2-7, is GAGVSQSPRYKVAKRGQDVALRCDPISGHVSLFWYQQALGQGPEFLTYFQNEAQLDKSGLPSDRFFAERPEGSVSTLKIQRTQQEDSAVYLCASSLDGGAWTYEQYFGPGTRLTVT.

Concerning this clonotype itself: A much larger clone differs by one base, so this may be a read error. The chain is built from TRBV5-1 and TRBJ1-5, with 11 bases fitting TRBD1. The junction had 4 bases not matched to a gene; V was cut back by 0 bases and J by 8 bases. This CDR3 is built from 15 residues. CDR1 SGHRS and CDR2 YFSETQ come from the germline V gene. The CDR3: CASSLEGQGDKPQHF. The CDR3 bases are TGCGCCAGCAGCTTGGAGGGACAGGGGGATAAGCCCCAGCATTTT.

This clonotype was counted between two and nine times. This likely comes from a read error, as the CDR3 has no conserved phenylalanine or tryptophan at its end. CDR3: CAISGMAGGSTDTQYI. In DNA, the CDR3 is TGTGCCATCAGTGGGATGGCGGGAGGAAGCACAGATACGCAGTATATT. This chain connects TRBV10-3 to TRBJ2-3, with 8 nucleotides matching TRBD2. Germline assignment: CDR1 ENHRY and CDR2 SYGVKD. The trim removed 4 bases at V and 0 bases at J, leaving 6 bases unmatched. There are 16 residues in the CDR3.

In the case of this clonotype: Here the CDR3 omits its conserved ending phenylalanine or tryptophan, so a read error is the likely source. This chain connects TRBV6-5 to TRBJ1-2, with D perhaps matching TRBD1 (6 bases). This CDR3 has 11 residues. Germline V gene sequence: CDR1 MNHEY, CDR2 SVGAGI. The CDR3 region is CANSAGTCYTL. DNA for the CDR3: TGTGCCAACAGTGCGGGGACATGCTACACCCTC.

The V gene is TRBV10-3, the J gene TRBJ2-1; D perhaps matches TRBD2 (5 bases). Per the germline V gene, CDR1 is ENHRY and CDR2 is SYGVKD. Between the trimmed V and J ends, which lost 11 bases and 7 bases, there was a span of 21 bases. The length of the CDR3 is 14 residues. The CDR3 loop reads CADHSALRWNEQFF. The DNA of the CDR3 is TGTGCCGACCATAGCGCCTTAAGATGGAATGAGCAGTTCTTC.

A word on this clonotype: Compared with germline, one end of the junction differs, possibly owing to a read error. This sequence joins TRBV12-3 or TRBV12-4 and TRBJ2-4; D could derive from TRBD1 or TRBD2 (6 bases each). The CDR3 runs 15 residues. The CDR3 coding sequence is TGTGTCAGCAGTCCCACGGGGGCCGTAGGGGACATTCAGAACTTC. Translation gives CVSSPTGAVGDIQNF.

Worth noting for this clonotype: A read error may account for a junction end that differs from germline. The chain employs TRBV14 and TRBJ2-1; D is uncertain. The CDR3 runs 18 residues. Germline V gives CDR1 SGHDN, CDR2 FVKESK. The CDR3, as DNA: TGTGCTAGCAGCCAAACGATGGGGTCTGGGTCAGCGAGCGCCCCTCAGTTCTTC. Translating it yields CASSQTMGSGSASAPQFF.

A word on this clonotype: At one end, the junction sequence differs from germline, possibly due to a read error. This chain joins TRBV29-1 and TRBJ1-5; D remains unclear. There are 13 residues in the CDR3. CDR1 and CDR2 (germline): SQVTM, ANQGSEA. The CDR3 here is CSVGHGIGQPQHF. The CDR3 nucleotides are TGCAGCGTTGGACATGGGATAGGTCAGCCTCAGCATTTT. The variable domain in full, completed from reference TRBV29-1 and TRBJ1-5, reads SAVISQKPSRDICQRGTSLTIQCQVDSQVTMMFWYRQQPGQSLTLIATANQGSEATYESGFVIDKFPISRPNLTFSTLTVSNMSPEDSSIYLCSVGHGIGQPQHFGDGTRLSIL.

The count of this clonotype is one. The chain is built from TRBV6-6 and TRBJ1-1; TRBD1 is a possible D gene (5 bases). CDR1 and CDR2 (germline): MNHNY, SVGAGI (reference sequence). CDR3 length: 13 amino acids. CDR3 amino acids: CTNSTSGTTEAFF. CDR3 nucleotide sequence: TGTACCAACAGCACATCGGGGACTACTGAAGCTTTCTTT.

The rearrangement joins TRBV6-1 to TRBJ2-7, with D tentatively TRBD2 (6 bases). The CDR3 is 15 amino acids. The V end was cut by 6 bases, the J end by 13 bases, with 28 bases between. From germline, CDR1 is MNHNS and CDR2 SASEGT. In DNA, the CDR3 is TGTGCCAGCAGCCGGGACGGGACTGGCAGCTACGTGCAATACTTC. Protein: CASSRDGTGSYVQYF.

As to this clonotype: Lacking the conserved final phenylalanine or tryptophan, this CDR3 likely reflects a read error. The chain is built from TRBV29-1 and TRBJ1-1, with D maybe TRBD1 (5 bases). CDR1 is SQVTM, CDR2 ANQGSEA, per germline. The CDR3 consists of 13 residues. The CDR3, as DNA: TGCAGTGGGGGAGACAGCCTGAACACTGAAGCTTTCCTT. It yields the protein CSGGDSLNTEAFL.